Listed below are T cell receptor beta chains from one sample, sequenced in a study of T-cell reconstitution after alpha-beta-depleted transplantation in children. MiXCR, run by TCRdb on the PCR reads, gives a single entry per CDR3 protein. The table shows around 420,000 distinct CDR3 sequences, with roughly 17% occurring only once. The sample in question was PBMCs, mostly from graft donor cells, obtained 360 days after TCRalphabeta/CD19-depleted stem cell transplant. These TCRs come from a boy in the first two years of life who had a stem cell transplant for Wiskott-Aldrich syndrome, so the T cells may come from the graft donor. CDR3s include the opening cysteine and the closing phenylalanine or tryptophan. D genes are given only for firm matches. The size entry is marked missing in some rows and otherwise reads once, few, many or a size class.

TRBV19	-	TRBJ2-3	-	CASSVSGALSGTQYF	TGTGCCAGTAGTGTGTCGGGGGCCCTCTCGGGTACGCAGTATTTT
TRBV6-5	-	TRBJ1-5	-	CASSYSRSVIQPQHF	TGTGCCAGCAGTTACTCGAGGTCGGTGATTCAGCCCCAGCATTTT
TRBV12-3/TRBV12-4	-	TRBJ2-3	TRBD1	CASRLSGTGSPDTQYF	TGTGCCAGCAGACTCTCCGGGACAGGGTCTCCAGATACGCAGTATTTT
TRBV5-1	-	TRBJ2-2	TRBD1	CASSAGQGAFGTGELFF	TGCGCCAGCAGCGCGGGACAGGGGGCTTTTGGTACCGGGGAGCTGTTTTTT
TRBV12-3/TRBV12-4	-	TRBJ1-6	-	CASSLKGNSPLHF	TGTGCCAGCAGTTTAAAGGGGAATTCACCCCTCCACTTT
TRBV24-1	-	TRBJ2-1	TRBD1	CATKGAGTADNEQFF	TGTGCCACTAAGGGGGCCGGGACAGCCGACAATGAGCAGTTCTTC
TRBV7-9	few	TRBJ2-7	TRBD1	CASSSGQDYEQYF	TGTGCCAGCAGCTCGGGACAGGACTACGAGCAGTACTTC
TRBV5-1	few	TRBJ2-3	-	CASSLRVATDTQYF	TGCGCCAGCAGCCTCAGGGTGGCGACAGATACGCAGTATTTT
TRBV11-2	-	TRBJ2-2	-	CASSQIRDGTGELFF	TGTGCCAGCAGCCAAATCAGGGACGGAACCGGGGAGCTGTTTTTT
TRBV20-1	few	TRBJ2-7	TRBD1	CSATTGASSYEQYF	TGCAGTGCTACAACAGGGGCCAGCTCCTACGAGCAGTACTTC
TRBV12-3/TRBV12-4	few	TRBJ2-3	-	CASSLGRLLSTDTQYF	TGTGCCAGCAGTTTAGGTCGGCTTCTCAGCACAGATACGCAGTATTTT
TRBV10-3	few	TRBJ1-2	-	CAISAGYGYTF	TGTGCCATCAGTGCAGGGTATGGCTACACCTTC
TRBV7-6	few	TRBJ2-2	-	CASSFWTPPLAGELFF	TGTGCCAGCAGCTTCTGGACACCTCCCTTGGCCGGGGAGCTGTTTTTT
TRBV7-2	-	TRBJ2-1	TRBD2	CASSLARILAGGYNEQFF	TGTGCCAGCAGCTTAGCCCGAATACTAGCGGGAGGGTACAATGAGCAGTTCTTC
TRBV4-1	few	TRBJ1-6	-	CASSRNHRESSYNSPLHF	TGCGCCAGCAGCCGGAATCACAGGGAGAGCTCCTATAATTCACCCCTCCACTTT
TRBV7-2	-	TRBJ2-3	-	CAAGQRGDTQYF	TGTGCCGCGGGACAACGTGGAGATACGCAGTATTTT
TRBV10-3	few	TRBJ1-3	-	CAITLSLAGNTIYF	TGTGCCATCACTCTTAGCCTAGCTGGAAACACCATATATTTT
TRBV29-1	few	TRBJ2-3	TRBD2	CSCSGGTRTDTQYF	TGCAGCTGTAGCGGGGGGACTCGCACAGATACGCAGTATTTT
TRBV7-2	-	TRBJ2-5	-	CASSLGRGWAEYQETQYF	TGTGCCAGCAGCTTAGGGCGTGGGTGGGCAGAGTACCAAGAGACCCAGTACTTC
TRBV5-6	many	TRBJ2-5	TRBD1	CASTGQGLWETQYF	TGTGCCAGCACCGGACAGGGGCTATGGGAGACCCAGTACTTC
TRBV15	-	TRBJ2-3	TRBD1	CAVNRDRIFTDTQYF	TGTGCCGTTAACCGGGACAGAATTTTCACAGATACGCAGTATTTT
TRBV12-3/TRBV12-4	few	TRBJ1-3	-	CASSLVTGQQGGNTIYF	TGTGCCAGCAGTTTAGTCACTGGACAGCAAGGGGGAAACACCATATATTTT
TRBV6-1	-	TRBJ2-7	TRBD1	CASKTGPYEQYF	TGTGCCAGCAAGACAGGGCCCTACGAGCAGTACTTC
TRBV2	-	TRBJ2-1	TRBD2	CAISSRLAGGPSSYNEQFF	TGTGCCATCAGTTCCAGACTAGCGGGAGGGCCTAGCTCCTACAATGAGCAGTTCTTC
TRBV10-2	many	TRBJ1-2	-	CASSDKGNYGYTF	TGCGCCAGCAGTGACAAGGGAAACTATGGCTACACCTTC
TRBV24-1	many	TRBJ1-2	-	CATRELDLWYGYTF	TGTGCCACCAGAGAATTGGACCTATGGTATGGCTACACCTTC
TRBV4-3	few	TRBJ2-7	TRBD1	CASSQGFGNRGIMLYEQYF	TGCGCCAGCAGCCAAGGATTTGGGAACAGGGGGATTATGCTCTACGAGCAGTACTTC
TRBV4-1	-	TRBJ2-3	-	CASSPDPGTDTQYF	TGCGCCAGCAGTCCTGATCCGGGCACAGATACGCAGTATTTT
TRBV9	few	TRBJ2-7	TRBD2	CASSITSGRAYEQYF	TGTGCCAGCAGCATCACTAGCGGGAGGGCCTACGAGCAGTACTTC
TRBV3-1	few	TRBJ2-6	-	CASSHRVTGANVLTF	TGTGCCAGCAGCCACAGGGTCACCGGGGCCAACGTCCTGACTTTC
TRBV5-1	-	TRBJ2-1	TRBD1	CASSLGTGDNEQFF	TGCGCCAGCAGCTTAGGGACAGGGGACAATGAGCAGTTCTTC
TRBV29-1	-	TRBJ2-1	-	CSVARGVEQFF	TGCAGCGTGGCCAGGGGGGTTGAGCAGTTCTTC
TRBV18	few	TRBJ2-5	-	CASSPPQKETQYF	TGTGCCAGCTCACCCCCACAAAAGGAGACCCAGTACTTC
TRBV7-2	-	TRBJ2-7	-	CASSLLLSSYEQYF	TGTGCCAGCAGCTTGCTCCTAAGCTCCTACGAGCAGTACTTC
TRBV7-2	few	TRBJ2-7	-	CASSSSLTASYEQYF	TGTGCCAGCAGTTCCTCCCTGACAGCCTCCTACGAGCAGTACTTC
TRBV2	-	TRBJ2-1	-	CASSLLLTSNEQFF	TGTGCCAGCAGTCTCCTCCTGACGTCCAATGAGCAGTTCTTC
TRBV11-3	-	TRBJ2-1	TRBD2	CASSLVGLAGGPYNEQFF	TGTGCCAGCAGCTTAGTGGGCCTAGCGGGAGGTCCCTACAATGAGCAGTTCTTC
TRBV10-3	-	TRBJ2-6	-	CAISDSNGANVLTF	TGTGCCATCAGTGACTCGAATGGGGCCAACGTCCTGACTTTC
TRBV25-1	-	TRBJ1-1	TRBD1	CASSELGRGSEAFF	TGTGCCAGCAGTGAATTGGGCAGGGGGAGTGAAGCTTTCTTT
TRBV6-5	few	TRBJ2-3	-	CASSYSRTSTDTQYF	TGTGCCAGCAGTTACTCAAGGACTAGCACAGATACGCAGTATTTT
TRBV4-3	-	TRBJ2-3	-	CASSQDSKFGPIADTQYF	TGCGCCAGCAGCCAAGATTCCAAATTCGGACCCATAGCAGATACGCAGTATTTT
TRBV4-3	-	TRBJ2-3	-	CASSQDGRGRWGADTQYF	TGCGCCAGCAGCCAAGATGGGCGCGGGCGCTGGGGGGCAGATACGCAGTATTTT
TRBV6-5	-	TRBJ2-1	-	CASSYWWESSYNEQFF	TGTGCCAGCAGTTACTGGTGGGAGAGCTCCTACAATGAGCAGTTCTTC
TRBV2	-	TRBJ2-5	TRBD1	CASSFRGRVKETQYF	TGTGCCAGCAGTTTTAGGGGGCGAGTCAAAGAGACCCAGTACTTC
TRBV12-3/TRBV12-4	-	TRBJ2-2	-	CASSPSLAENTGELFF	TGTGCCAGCAGTCCCTCACTAGCCGAGAACACCGGGGAGCTGTTTTTT
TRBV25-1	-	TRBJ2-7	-	CASSESGSLYEQYF	TGTGCCAGCAGTGAATCAGGGAGTCTCTACGAGCAGTACTTC
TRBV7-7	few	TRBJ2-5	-	CASSRHGTYQETQYF	TGTGCCAGCAGCCGTCACGGGACCTACCAAGAGACCCAGTACTTC
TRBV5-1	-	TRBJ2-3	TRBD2	CASSFKLAGGQGTDTQYF	TGCGCCAGCAGCTTTAAACTAGCGGGGGGGCAGGGCACAGATACGCAGTATTTT
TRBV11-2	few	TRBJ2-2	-	CASSSPEYRRVLMNGELFF	TGTGCCAGCAGTTCCCCCGAGTATCGTCGAGTACTAATGAACGGGGAGCTGTTTTTT
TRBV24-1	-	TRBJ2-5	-	CATSDPRDYQETQYF	TGTGCCACCAGTGATCCGAGGGACTACCAAGAGACCCAGTACTTC
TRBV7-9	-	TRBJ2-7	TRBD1	CASSPIQGAQLEQYF	TGTGCCAGCAGCCCGATACAGGGGGCGCAGTTAGAGCAGTACTTC
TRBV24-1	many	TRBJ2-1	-	CATSDSLNEQFF	TGTGCCACCAGTGATTCCCTCAATGAGCAGTTCTTC
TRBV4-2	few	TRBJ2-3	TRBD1	CASSQEPQGAVADTQYF	TGTGCCAGCAGCCAAGAACCACAGGGGGCTGTAGCAGATACGCAGTATTTT
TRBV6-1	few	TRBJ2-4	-	CASSPRTVLELAKNIQYF	TGTGCCAGCAGCCCCCGGACAGTTCTAGAACTAGCCAAAAACATTCAGTACTTC